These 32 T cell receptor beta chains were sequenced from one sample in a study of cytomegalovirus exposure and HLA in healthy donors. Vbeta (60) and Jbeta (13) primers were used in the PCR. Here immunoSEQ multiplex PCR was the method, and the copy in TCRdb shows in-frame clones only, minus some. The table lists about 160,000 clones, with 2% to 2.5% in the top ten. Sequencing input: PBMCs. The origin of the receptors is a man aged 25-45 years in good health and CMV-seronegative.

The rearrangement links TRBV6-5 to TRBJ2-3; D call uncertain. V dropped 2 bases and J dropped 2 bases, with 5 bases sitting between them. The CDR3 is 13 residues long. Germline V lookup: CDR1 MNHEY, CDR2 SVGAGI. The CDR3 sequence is CASSYEDTDTQYF. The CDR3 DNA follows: TGTGCCAGCAGTTACGAGGACACAGATACGCAGTATTTT.

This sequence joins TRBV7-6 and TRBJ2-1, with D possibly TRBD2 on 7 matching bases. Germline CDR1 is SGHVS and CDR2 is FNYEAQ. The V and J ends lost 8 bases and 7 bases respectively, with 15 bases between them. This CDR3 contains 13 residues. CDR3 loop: CASRGAGENEQFF. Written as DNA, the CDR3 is TGTGCCAGCCGGGGGGCGGGAGAAAATGAGCAGTTCTTC.

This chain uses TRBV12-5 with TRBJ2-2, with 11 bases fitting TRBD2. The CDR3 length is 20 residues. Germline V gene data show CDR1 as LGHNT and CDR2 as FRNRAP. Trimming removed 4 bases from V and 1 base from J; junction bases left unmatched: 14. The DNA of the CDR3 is TGTGCTAGTGGTTCCCCCCCGTCGCTAGCGGGAGGTCGGAACACCGGGGAGCTGTTTTTT. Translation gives CASGSPPSLAGGRNTGELFF.

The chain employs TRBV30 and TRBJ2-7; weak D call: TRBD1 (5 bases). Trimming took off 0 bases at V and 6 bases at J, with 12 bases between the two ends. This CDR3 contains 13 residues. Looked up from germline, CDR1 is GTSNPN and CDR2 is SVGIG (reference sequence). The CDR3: CAWSVTAFGEQYF. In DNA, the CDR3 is TGTGCCTGGAGTGTGACAGCCTTCGGCGAGCAGTACTTC.

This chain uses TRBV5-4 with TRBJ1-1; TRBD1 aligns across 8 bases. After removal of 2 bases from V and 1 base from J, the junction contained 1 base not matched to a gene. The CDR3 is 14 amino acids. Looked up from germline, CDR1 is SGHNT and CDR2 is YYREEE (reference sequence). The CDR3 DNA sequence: TGTGCCAGCAGCTTCGGACAGGGGAACACTGAAGCTTTCTTT. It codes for CASSFGQGNTEAFF.

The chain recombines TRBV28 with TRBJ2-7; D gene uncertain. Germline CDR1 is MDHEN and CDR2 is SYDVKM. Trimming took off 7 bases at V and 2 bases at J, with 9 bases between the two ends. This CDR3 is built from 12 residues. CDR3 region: CASNAVTYEQYF. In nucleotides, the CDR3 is TGTGCCAGCAACGCAGTGACCTACGAGCAGTACTTC.

CDR3 sequence (DNA): TGTGCCAGCAGTACGACACGGGCGGGAGCTAACTATGGCTACACCTTC. This encodes CASSTTRAGANYGYTF. This chain uses TRBV28 with TRBJ1-2; D uncertain. Trimming shortened V by 5 bases and J by 0 bases, and 16 bases separated the two germline ends. Looked up from germline, CDR1 is MDHEN and CDR2 is SYDVKM. The CDR3 totals 16 residues.

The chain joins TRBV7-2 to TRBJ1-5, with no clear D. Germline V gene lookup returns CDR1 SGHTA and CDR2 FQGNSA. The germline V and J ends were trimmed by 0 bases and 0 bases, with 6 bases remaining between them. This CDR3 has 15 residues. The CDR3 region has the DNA TGTGCCAGCAGCTTAGCAGGAGATAGCAATCAGCCCCAGCATTTT. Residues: CASSLAGDSNQPQHF. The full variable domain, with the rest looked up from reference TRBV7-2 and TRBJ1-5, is GAGVSQSPSNKVTEKGKDVELRCDPISGHTALYWYRQSLGQGLEFLIYFQGNSAPDKSGLPSDRFSAERTGGSVSTLTIQRTQQEDSAVYLCASSLAGDSNQPQHFGDGTRLSIL.

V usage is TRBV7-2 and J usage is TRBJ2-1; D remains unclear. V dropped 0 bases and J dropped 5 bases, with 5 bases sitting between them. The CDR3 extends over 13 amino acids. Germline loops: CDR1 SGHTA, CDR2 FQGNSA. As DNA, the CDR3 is TGTGCCAGCAGCTTAGCGGAGAACAATGAGCAGTTCTTC. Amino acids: CASSLAENNEQFF.

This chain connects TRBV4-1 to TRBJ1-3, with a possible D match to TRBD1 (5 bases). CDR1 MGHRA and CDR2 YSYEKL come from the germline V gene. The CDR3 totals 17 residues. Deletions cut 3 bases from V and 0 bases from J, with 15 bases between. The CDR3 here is CASSHSRQGLSGNTIYF. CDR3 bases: TGCGCCAGCAGCCATTCCCGGCAGGGTCTCTCTGGAAACACCATATATTTT.

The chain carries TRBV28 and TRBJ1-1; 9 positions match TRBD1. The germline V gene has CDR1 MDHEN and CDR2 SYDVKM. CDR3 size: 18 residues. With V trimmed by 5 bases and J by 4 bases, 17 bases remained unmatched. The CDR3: CASSPDWTGEGRGTEAFF. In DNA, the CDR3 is TGTGCCAGCAGTCCGGATTGGACAGGGGAAGGAAGAGGCACTGAAGCTTTCTTT.

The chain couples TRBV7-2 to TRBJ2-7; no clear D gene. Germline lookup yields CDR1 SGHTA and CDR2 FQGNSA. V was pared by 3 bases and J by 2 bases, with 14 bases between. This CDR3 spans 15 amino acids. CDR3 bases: TGTGCCAGCAGCTTCAGTCCACCTCTCACCTACGAGCAGTACTTC. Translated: CASSFSPPLTYEQYF. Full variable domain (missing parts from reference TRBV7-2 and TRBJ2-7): GAGVSQSPSNKVTEKGKDVELRCDPISGHTALYWYRQSLGQGLEFLIYFQGNSAPDKSGLPSDRFSAERTGGSVSTLTIQRTQQEDSAVYLCASSFSPPLTYEQYFGPGTRLTVT.

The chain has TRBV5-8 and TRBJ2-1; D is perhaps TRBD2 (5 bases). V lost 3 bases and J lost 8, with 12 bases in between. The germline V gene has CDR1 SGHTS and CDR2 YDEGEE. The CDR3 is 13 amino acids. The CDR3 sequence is CASSSGLNDEQFF. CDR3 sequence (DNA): TGTGCCAGCAGCTCCGGACTGAATGATGAGCAGTTCTTC.

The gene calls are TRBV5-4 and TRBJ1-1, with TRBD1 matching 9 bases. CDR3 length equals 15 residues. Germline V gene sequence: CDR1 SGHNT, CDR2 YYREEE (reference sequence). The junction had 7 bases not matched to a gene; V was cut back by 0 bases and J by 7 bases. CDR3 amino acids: CASSLEQGAVGEAFF. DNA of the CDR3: TGTGCCAGCAGCTTGGAACAGGGGGCAGTCGGTGAAGCTTTCTTT.

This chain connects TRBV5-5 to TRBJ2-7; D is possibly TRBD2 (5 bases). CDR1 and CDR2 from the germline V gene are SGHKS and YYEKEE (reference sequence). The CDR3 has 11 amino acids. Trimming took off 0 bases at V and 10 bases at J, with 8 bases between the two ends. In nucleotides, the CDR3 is TGTGCCAGCAGCTTGGATCTAGCTCAGTACTTC. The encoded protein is CASSLDLAQYF.

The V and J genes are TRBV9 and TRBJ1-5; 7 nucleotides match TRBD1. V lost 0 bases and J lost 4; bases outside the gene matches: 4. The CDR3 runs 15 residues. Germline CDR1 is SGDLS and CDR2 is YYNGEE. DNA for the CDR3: TGTGCCAGCAGCGTAGGACAGGGACTGAATCAGCCCCAGCATTTT. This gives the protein CASSVGQGLNQPQHF.

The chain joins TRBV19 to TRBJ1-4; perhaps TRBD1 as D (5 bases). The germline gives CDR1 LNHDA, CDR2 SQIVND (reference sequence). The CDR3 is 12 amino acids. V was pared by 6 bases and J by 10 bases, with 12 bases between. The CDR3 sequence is CASRTQGGKLFF. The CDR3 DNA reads TGTGCCAGTAGAACGCAGGGTGGAAAACTGTTTTTT.

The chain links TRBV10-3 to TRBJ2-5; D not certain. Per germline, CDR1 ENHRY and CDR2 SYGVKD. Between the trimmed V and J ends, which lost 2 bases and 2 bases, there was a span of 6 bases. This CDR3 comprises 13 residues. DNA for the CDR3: TGTGCCATCAGTGAGGGCAGACAAGAGACCCAGTACTTC. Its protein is CAISEGRQETQYF.

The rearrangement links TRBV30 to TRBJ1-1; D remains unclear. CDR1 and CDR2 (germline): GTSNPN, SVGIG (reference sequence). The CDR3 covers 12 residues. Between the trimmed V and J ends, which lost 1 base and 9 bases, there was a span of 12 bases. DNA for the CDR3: TGTGCCTGGAGTGCTTCATCGGGTAAAGCTTTCTTT. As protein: CAWSASSGKAFF. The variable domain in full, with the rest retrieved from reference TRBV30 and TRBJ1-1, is SQTIHQWPATLVQPVGSPLSLECTVEGTSNPNLYWYRQAAGRGLQLLFYSVGIGQISSEVPQNLSASRPQDRQFILSSKKLLLSDSGFYLCAWSASSGKAFFGQGTRLTVV.

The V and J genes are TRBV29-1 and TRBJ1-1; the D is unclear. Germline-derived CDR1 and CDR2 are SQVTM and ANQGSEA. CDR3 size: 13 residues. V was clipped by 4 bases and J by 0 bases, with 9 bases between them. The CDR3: CSVGEGLNTEAFF. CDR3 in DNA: TGCAGCGTTGGCGAGGGCTTGAACACTGAAGCTTTCTTT.

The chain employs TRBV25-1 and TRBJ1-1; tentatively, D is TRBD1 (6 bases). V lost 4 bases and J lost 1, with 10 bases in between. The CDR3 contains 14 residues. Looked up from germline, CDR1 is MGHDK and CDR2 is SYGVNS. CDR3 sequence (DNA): TGTGCCAGCAGTGGGACAGCTTCGAACACTGAAGCTTTCTTT. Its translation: CASSGTASNTEAFF.

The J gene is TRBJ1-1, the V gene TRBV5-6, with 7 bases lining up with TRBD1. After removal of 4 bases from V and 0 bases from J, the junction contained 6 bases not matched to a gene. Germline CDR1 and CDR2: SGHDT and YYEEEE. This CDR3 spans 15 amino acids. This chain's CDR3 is CASSLRTGVNTEAFF. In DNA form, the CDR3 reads TGTGCCAGCAGCCTCCGGACAGGAGTGAACACTGAAGCTTTCTTT.

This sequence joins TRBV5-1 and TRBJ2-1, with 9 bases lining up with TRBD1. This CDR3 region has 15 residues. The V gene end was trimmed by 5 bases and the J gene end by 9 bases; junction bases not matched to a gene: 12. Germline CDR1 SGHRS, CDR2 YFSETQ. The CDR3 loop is CASSTGQGLGSEQFF. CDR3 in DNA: TGCGCCAGCAGTACTGGACAGGGGTTGGGGAGTGAGCAGTTCTTC.

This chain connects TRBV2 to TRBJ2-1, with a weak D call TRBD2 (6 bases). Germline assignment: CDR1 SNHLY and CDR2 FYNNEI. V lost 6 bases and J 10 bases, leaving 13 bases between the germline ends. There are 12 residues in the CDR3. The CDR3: CASSRLVGEQFF. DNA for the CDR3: TGTGCCAGCAGCAGACTAGTCGGGGAGCAGTTCTTC.

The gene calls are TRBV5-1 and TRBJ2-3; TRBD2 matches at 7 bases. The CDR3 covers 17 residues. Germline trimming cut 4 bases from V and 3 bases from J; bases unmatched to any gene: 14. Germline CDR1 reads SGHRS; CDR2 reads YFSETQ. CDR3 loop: CASSPQPAGSTTDTQYF. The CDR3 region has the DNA TGCGCCAGCAGCCCCCAGCCAGCGGGAAGCACGACAGATACGCAGTATTTT.

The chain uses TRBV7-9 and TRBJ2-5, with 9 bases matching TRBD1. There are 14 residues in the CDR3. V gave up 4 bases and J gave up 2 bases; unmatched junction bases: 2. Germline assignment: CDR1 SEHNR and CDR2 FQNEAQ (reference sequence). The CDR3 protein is CASSWGTGQETQYF. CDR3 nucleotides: TGTGCCAGCAGCTGGGGGACAGGGCAAGAGACCCAGTACTTC.

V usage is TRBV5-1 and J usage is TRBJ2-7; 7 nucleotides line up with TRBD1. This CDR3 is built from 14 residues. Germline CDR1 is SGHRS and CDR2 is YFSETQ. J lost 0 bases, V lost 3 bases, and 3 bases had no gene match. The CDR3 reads CASSSDRASYEQYF. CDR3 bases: TGCGCCAGCAGCTCAGACAGGGCCTCCTACGAGCAGTACTTC. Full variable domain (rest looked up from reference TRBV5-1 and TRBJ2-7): KAGVTQTPRYLIKTRGQQVTLSCSPISGHRSVSWYQQTPGQGLQFLFEYFSETQRNKGNFPGRFSGRQFSNSRSEMNVSTLELGDSALYLCASSSDRASYEQYFGPGTRLTVT.

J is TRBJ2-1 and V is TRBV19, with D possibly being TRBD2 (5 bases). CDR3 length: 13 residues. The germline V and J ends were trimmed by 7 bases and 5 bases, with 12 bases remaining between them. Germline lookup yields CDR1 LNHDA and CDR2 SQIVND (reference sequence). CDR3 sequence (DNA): TGTGCCAGTAAGAGGGTTTGGGACAATGAGCAGTTCTTC. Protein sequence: CASKRVWDNEQFF.

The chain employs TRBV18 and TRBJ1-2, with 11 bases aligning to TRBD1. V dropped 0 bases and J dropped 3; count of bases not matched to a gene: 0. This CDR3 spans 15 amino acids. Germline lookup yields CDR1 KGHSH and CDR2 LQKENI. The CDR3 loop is CASSPPGQGDYGYTF. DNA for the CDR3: TGTGCCAGCTCACCACCGGGACAGGGGGACTATGGCTACACCTTC.

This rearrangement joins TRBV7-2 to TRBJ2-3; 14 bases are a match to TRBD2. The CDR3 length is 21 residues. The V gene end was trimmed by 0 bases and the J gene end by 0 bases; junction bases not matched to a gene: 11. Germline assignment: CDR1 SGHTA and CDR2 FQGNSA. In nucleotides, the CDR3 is TGTGCCAGCAGCTTAGCCTCGGGACTAGCGGGGGACTTACCTAGCACAGATACGCAGTATTTT. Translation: CASSLASGLAGDLPSTDTQYF.

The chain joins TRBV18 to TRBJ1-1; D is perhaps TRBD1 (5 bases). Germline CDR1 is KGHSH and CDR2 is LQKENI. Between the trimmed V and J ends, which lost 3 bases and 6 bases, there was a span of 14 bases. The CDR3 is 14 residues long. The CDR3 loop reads CASSPLTEGPEAFF. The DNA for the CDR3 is TGTGCCAGCTCACCCTTGACAGAAGGCCCTGAAGCTTTCTTT.

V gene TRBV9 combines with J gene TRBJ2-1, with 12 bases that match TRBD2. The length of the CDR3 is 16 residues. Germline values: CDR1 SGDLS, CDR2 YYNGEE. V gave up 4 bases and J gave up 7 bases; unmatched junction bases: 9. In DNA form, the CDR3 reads TGTGCCAGCAGCTCCCGGACTAGCGGGGTCCGGAATGAGCAGTTCTTC. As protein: CASSSRTSGVRNEQFF. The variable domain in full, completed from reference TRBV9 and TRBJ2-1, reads DSGVTQTPKHLITATGQRVTLRCSPRSGDLSVYWYQQSLDQGLQFLIQYYNGEERAKGNILERFSAQQFPDLHSELNLSSLELGDSALYFCASSSRTSGVRNEQFFGPGTRLTVL.